This T cell receptor (beta chain) appears in the sequencing data of a study of blood T cell repertoires in COVID-19. The overall study: The analysed material was cDNA or gDNA that came from T cells, B-cell-depleted T cells, or PBMCs.

V gave up 4 bases and J gave up 1 base; unmatched junction bases: 8. CDR3 length: 16 amino acids. The V gene's germline CDR1 is SGHRS and CDR2 YFSETQ. Authors' processing steps: Researchers report that nucleated cell counts were estimated from reference gene primer amplification. Sequenced by immunoSEQ multiplex PCR; TCRdb stores in-frame clones only, minus some. The V and J calls and the clone size are those of that table, but D and trimming were determined from the DNA. The sample holds 180,000 or so clones, 70% to 85% seen once. The rearrangement uses TRBV5-1 and TRBJ2-3, with TRBD2 matching over 8 bases. Sequenced material: peripheral blood. The clonotype was recovered from a human donor with acute or convalescent COVID-19. The donor label of this sample is uncertain. The CDR3 is CASSMGLVGGTDTQYF. The CDR3 region has the DNA TGCGCCAGCAGCATGGGACTAGTTGGCGGCACAGATACGCAGTATTTT.